This T cell receptor (beta chain) was recovered during a study of T-cell reconstitution after alpha-beta-depleted transplantation in children. This clonotype was detected ten times or more. This sample's TCRbeta library carried unique molecular identifier barcodes. TCRdb itself ran the PCR reads through MiXCR, one entry per CDR3 protein. The sample contains 200,000 to 250,000 distinct CDR3 sequences, around 12% of which appear only once. Germline V lookup: CDR1 SGHRS, CDR2 YFSETQ. The germline V and J ends were trimmed by 3 bases and 2 bases, with 14 bases remaining between them. The CDR3 loop spans 15 amino acids.

The sequence was obtained from a human donor who donated a stem cell graft to a child with acute lymphoblastic leukemia. The chain is built from TRBV5-1 and TRBJ1-1; a possible D gene is TRBD1 (6 bases). The specimen comprised PBMCs from the stem cell graft donor, sampled from the stem cell graft. The CDR3, as DNA: TGCGCCAGCAGCTCGACCATGGACAGAAACACTGAAGCTTTCTTT. Translated, it gives CASSSTMDRNTEAFF.